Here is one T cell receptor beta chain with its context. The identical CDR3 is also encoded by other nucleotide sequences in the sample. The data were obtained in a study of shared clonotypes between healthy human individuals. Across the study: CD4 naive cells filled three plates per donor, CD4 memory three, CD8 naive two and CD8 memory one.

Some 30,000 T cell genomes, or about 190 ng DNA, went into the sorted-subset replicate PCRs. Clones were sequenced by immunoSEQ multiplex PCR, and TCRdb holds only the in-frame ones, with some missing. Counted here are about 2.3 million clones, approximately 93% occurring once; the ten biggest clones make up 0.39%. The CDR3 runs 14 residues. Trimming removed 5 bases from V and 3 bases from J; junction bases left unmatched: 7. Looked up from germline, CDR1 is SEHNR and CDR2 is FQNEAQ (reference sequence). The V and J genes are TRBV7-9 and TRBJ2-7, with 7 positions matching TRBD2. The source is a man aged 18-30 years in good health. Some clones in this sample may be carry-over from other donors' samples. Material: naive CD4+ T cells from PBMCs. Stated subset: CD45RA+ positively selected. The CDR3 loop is CASSPEAGRYEQYF. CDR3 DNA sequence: TGTGCCAGCAGCCCCGAAGCGGGACGCTACGAGCAGTACTTC.